This T cell receptor (beta chain) comes out of a study of T cells expressing NK-cell markers. Germline V gene lookup returns CDR1 MGHDK and CDR2 SYGVNS. The CDR3 covers 12 residues. 5'RACE template switching with UMIs produced the TCR beta cDNA. TCRdb re-called the 5' RACE reads, yielding one record per CDR3 amino acid sequence without DNA. The sample totals roughly 160,000 distinct CDR3 sequences. The gene calls are TRBV25-1 and TRBJ1-2; the D call of TRBD1 rests on TCRdb alone, since no DNA is present to check it. Source material: blood T cells: a sorted CD56 or NKG2C T cell subset, CD4+ or CD8+ T cells, or bulk PBMC T cells (not recorded which). The TCR comes from a woman between 18 and 75 years old in good health. CDR3 loop: CASTRDSYGYTF.